A single sample is the source of the 3 T cell receptor beta chains below, sequenced in a study of cytomegalovirus exposure and HLA in healthy donors. Generated by immunoSEQ multiplex PCR, the TCRdb table keeps only in-frame clones and is missing some. The data show about 160,000 clones, with more than 70% seen just once and 2.5% to 3% held by the top ten. What was sequenced was PBMCs. The receptor set was obtained from a young man in good health and CMV-seronegative.

This clone was recorded a few times. This chain links TRBV7-2 with TRBJ2-7, with D possibly being TRBD1 (7 bases). Trimming took off 3 bases at V and 4 bases at J, with 19 bases between the two ends. The CDR3 has 16 amino acids. Germline-derived CDR1 and CDR2 are SGHTA and FQGNSA. DNA of the CDR3: TGTGCCAGCAGCTTGGGGGGCGGGACAGCGTTTTACGAGCAGTACGTC. It translates to CASSLGGGTAFYEQYV.

The sample holds one count of this clone. The V and J genes are TRBV6-6 and TRBJ2-7, with a weak D call TRBD1 (5 bases). The CDR3 length is 14 residues. V lost 5 bases to trimming and J lost 3 bases, with 14 bases between them. Germline CDR1 and CDR2: MNHNY and SVGAGI (reference sequence). The CDR3, as DNA: TGTGCCAGCAGTCGACAGCTAACCTACTACGAGCAGTACTTC. Protein product: CASSRQLTYYEQYF.

The gene calls are TRBV28 and TRBJ2-7, with 11 nucleotides matching TRBD2. CDR1 and CDR2 from the germline V gene are MDHEN and SYDVKM. The V segment lost 8 bases and the J segment 7 bases; nucleotides outside the gene matches: 13. The CDR3 runs 15 residues. The chain's CDR3 is CASGRGTSGSGEQYF. Written as DNA, the CDR3 is TGTGCCAGCGGGAGAGGGACTAGCGGTTCTGGGGAGCAGTACTTC.